The 14 T cell receptor beta chains given below trace back to one sample, sequenced in a study of OX40 agonist ivuxolimab in advanced cancers. The repertoire was sequenced with immunoSEQ multiplex PCR; TCRdb's copy has only in-frame clones and lacks some. Of 70,000 to 85,000 clones in the sample, 85% to 95% were seen once. The sequencing used CD4+ or CD8+ T cells sorted from blood, collected in a trial of the OX40 agonist ivuxolimab. These receptors came from an adult with an advanced solid tumor such as melanoma, head and neck, liver or kidney cancer.

The CDR3 region has the DNA TGTGCCAGCAGTCGGGGACTAGCGCTTAATGAGCAGTTCTTC. It codes for CASSRGLALNEQFF. This sequence joins TRBV6-5 and TRBJ2-1; TRBD2 aligns across 10 bases. Germline-derived CDR1 and CDR2 are MNHEY and SVGAGI. There are 14 residues in the CDR3. V lost 5 bases and J lost 7; bases outside the gene matches: 5.

This clone has just one count. The junction does not match germline at one end; this may be a read error. This rearrangement joins TRBV7-7 to TRBJ2-5; 7 positions match TRBD1. The length of the CDR3 is 14 residues. Germline V gene sequence: CDR1 SSHAT, CDR2 FNYEAQ (reference sequence). In DNA, the CDR3 is TGTGCTAGCAGCCTGGGGGCAGGGGGTGAGACCCAGTACTTC. This translates into CASSLGAGGETQYF. The full variable domain, completed using reference TRBV7-7 and TRBJ2-5, is GAGVSQSPRYKVTKRGQDVTLRCDPISSHATLYWYQQALGQGPEFLTYFNYEAQPDKSGLPSDRFSAERPEGSISTLTIQRTEQRDSAMYRCASSLGAGGETQYFGPGTRLLVL.

The chain uses TRBV4-1 and TRBJ1-4; no clear D gene. V was cut by 1 base and J by 3 bases, with 12 bases left in between. Germline CDR1 reads MGHRA; CDR2 reads YSYEKL. CDR3 length: 16 residues. CDR3 residues: CASSQGALAANEKLFF. The CDR3 DNA is TGCGCCAGCAGCCAAGGGGCCTTGGCGGCTAATGAAAAACTGTTTTTT.

The chain couples TRBV21-1 to TRBJ2-7. TRBV21-1 is annotated as a pseudogene. The length of the CDR3 is 17 residues. The CDR3 DNA follows: TGTGCCAGCAGCCCATCCGAGGGAGACAGTTCCTCCTACGAGCAGTACTTC. Translation: CASSPSEGDSSSYEQYF.

The chain recombines TRBV27 with TRBJ2-7, with 8 bases aligning to TRBD2. The CDR3 runs to 12 residues. Per germline, CDR1 MNHEY and CDR2 SMNVEV (reference sequence). With 10 bases clipped from V and 3 bases from J, the junction kept 5 bases outside the gene matches. DNA for the CDR3: TGTGCCACCCAAGCGGGAGTCTACGAGCAGTACTTC. Translated, it gives CATQAGVYEQYF.

The V and J genes are TRBV11-3 and TRBJ2-6; a possible D gene is TRBD1 (5 bases). Trimming left V 2 bases short and J 0 bases short, with 8 bases between. The CDR3 runs 16 residues. Germline V lookup: CDR1 SGHNT, CDR2 YENEEA. Here the CDR3 reads CASSLQGPSGANVLTF. The CDR3 coding sequence is TGTGCCAGCAGCTTACAGGGCCCCTCTGGGGCCAACGTCCTGACTTTC.

This clone was seen a few times. The chain uses TRBV7-6 and TRBJ2-7, with D uncertain. Between the trimmed V and J ends, which lost 2 bases and 5 bases, there was a span of 7 bases. The CDR3 is 12 amino acids. Per germline, CDR1 SGHVS and CDR2 FNYEAQ. DNA of the CDR3: TGTGCCAGCAGCTTACATGGGGACGAGCAGTACTTC. Encoded protein: CASSLHGDEQYF.

The chain uses TRBV18 and TRBJ2-7, with 8 bases aligning to TRBD2. V dropped 0 bases and J dropped 0; count of bases not matched to a gene: 1. The CDR3 totals 15 residues. Germline lookup yields CDR1 KGHSH and CDR2 LQKENI. The CDR3 loop reads CASSPPGLVSYEQYF. CDR3 nucleotides: TGTGCCAGCTCACCACCGGGACTAGTCTCCTACGAGCAGTACTTC.

V gene TRBV7-3 combines with J gene TRBJ2-3; TRBD2 might be the D (6 bases). Between the trimmed V and J ends, which lost 5 bases and 1 base, there was a span of 13 bases. In germline, CDR1 is SGHTA, CDR2 FQGTGA. This CDR3 is built from 15 residues. The CDR3 DNA follows: TGTGCCAGCAGCCTAATGGGGGGTGGCACAGATACGCAGTATTTT. Translated: CASSLMGGGTDTQYF.

The genes are TRBV5-5 and TRBJ1-1, with 7 nucleotides matching TRBD1. Germline-derived CDR1 and CDR2 are SGHKS and YYEKEE (reference sequence). Trimming removed 0 bases from V and 6 bases from J; junction bases left unmatched: 8. This CDR3 comprises 15 residues. For the CDR3, the DNA is TGTGCCAGCAGCTTGGTGTCAGGGGGATTCGCTGAAGCTTTCTTT. Encoded protein: CASSLVSGGFAEAFF.

The chain is built from TRBV11-3 and TRBJ2-3; the D is unclear. The CDR3 is 14 residues long. The V end was cut by 5 bases, the J end by 0 bases, with 9 bases between. CDR1 and CDR2 (germline): SGHNT, YENEEA. The CDR3 DNA reads as TGTGCCAGCAGCCTAACAGCGAGCACAGATACGCAGTATTTT. Amino acids: CASSLTASTDTQYF.

This sequence joins TRBV5-5 and TRBJ1-2; 10 bases line up with TRBD1. Germline CDR1 and CDR2: SGHKS and YYEKEE (reference sequence). CDR3 length: 15 amino acids. V was pared by 2 bases and J by 7 bases, with 8 bases of the junction left unmatched. The CDR3 sequence is CASSFPGQGLGGYTF. The CDR3 DNA follows: TGTGCCAGCAGCTTTCCGGGACAGGGGTTGGGTGGCTACACCTTC.

The chain is built from TRBV28 and TRBJ1-2, with 7 bases aligning to TRBD1. This CDR3 comprises 14 residues. Unmatched junction bases numbered 3, after V lost 1 base and J lost 4 bases. Germline V lookup: CDR1 MDHEN, CDR2 SYDVKM. CDR3 DNA sequence: TGTGCCAGCAGTTTATTTCGACAGGGCTATGGCTACACCTTC. Encoded protein: CASSLFRQGYGYTF.

This chain uses TRBV5-1 with TRBJ1-1; a possible D gene is TRBD1 (5 bases). CDR1 is SGHRS and CDR2 is YFSETQ in the germline V gene. Deletions cut 4 bases from V and 1 base from J, with 8 bases between. The CDR3 is 13 amino acids. The CDR3 reads CASSLQANTEAFF. The CDR3 DNA reads TGCGCCAGCAGCCTACAGGCGAACACTGAAGCTTTCTTT.